The clone carrying this T cell receptor (beta chain) was recorded many times. MiXCR, run by TCRdb on the 5' RACE reads, gives a single entry per CDR3 protein. The top ten hold approximately 3.1% of the sample, which has roughly 69,000 distinct CDR3 sequences, 20% to 25% seen once. The memory fraction was CD4+CD45RO+CD25- cells. The CDR3 covers 14 residues. CDR1 and CDR2 (germline): ENHRY, SYGVKD. After removal of 10 bases from V and 5 bases from J, the junction contained 9 bases not matched to a gene. Sequencing was performed on memory CD4+ T cells sorted from a lymph node. Regarding subset: memory CD4+ T cells, CD4+CD45RO+CD25-. This receptor was obtained from a female donor with breast cancer. The rearrangement joins TRBV10-3 to TRBJ1-5; 9 bases match TRBD1. DNA of the CDR3: TGTGCCACTTCCTGGGACAGGGAAGATCAGCCCCAGCATTTT. This gives the protein CATSWDREDQPQHF.